This T cell receptor (beta chain) was recovered during a study of T cell responses to AZD1222 COVID-19 vaccine. CDR1 is SGHDN, CDR2 FVKESK, per germline. Trimming left V 4 bases short and J 5 bases short, with 19 bases between. This CDR3 region has 16 residues. Libraries were prepared by immunoSEQ multiplex PCR; TCRdb keeps only in-frame clonotypes and omits some of them. The sample lists around 100,000 clones; 85% to 95% were seen once. The chain recombines TRBV14 with TRBJ2-3; TRBD1 might be the D (5 bases). Sequences were derived from peripheral blood, sampled on day 0 of AZD1222 vaccination. This clonotype was sampled from an adult in good health. The CDR3 DNA follows: TGTGCCAGCAGCCTCTTGGGGCCCTCGGAGAGAGATACGCAGTATTTT. It yields the protein CASSLLGPSERDTQYF.